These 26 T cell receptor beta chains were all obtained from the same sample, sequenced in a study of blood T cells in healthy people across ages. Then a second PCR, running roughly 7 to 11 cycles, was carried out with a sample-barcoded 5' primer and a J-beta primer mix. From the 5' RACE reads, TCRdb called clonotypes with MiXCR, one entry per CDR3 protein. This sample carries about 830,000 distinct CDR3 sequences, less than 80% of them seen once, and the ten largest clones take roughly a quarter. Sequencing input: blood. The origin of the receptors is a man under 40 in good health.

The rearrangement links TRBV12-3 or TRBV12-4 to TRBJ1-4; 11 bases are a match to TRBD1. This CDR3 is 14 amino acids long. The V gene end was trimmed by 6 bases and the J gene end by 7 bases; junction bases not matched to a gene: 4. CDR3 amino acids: CASRRGTGGEKLFF. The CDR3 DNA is TGTGCCAGCAGGAGAGGGACAGGGGGTGAAAAACTGTTTTTT.

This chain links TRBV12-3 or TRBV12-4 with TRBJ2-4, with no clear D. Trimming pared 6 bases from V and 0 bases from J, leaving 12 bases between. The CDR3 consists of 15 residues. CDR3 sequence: CASSPSHKAKNIQYF. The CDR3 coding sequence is TGTGCCAGCAGCCCATCCCACAAAGCCAAAAACATTCAGTACTTC.

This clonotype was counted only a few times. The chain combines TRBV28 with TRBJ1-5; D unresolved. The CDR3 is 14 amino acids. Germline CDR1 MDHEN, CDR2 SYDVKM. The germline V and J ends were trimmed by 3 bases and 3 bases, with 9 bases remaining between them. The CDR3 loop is CASSFRMDNQPQHF. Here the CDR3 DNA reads TGTGCCAGCAGTTTTAGGATGGACAATCAGCCCCAGCATTTT.

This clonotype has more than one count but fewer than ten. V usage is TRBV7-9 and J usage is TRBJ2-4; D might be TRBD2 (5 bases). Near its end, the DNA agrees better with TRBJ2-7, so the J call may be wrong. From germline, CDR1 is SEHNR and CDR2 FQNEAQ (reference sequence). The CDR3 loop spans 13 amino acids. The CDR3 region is CASNSDGDYEQYF. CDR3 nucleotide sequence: TGTGCCAGCAACTCAGACGGGGACTACGAGCAGTACTTC.

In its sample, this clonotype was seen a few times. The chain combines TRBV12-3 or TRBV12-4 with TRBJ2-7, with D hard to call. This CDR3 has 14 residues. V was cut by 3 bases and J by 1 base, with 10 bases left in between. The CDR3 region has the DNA TGTGCCAGCAGTTTGAGTGAGAGGTCCTACGAGCAGTACTTC. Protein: CASSLSERSYEQYF.

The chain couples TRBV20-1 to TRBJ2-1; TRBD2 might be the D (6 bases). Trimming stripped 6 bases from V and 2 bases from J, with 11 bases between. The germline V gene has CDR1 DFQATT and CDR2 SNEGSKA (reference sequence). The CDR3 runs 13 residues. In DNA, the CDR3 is TGCAGTGCCAACAGCGGGCCCTACAATGAGCAGTTCTTC. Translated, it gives CSANSGPYNEQFF.

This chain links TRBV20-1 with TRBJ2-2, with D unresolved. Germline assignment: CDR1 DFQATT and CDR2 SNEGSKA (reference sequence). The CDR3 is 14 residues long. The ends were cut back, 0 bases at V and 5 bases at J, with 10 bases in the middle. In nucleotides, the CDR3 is TGCAGTGCTAGAGATCGGGCCCAGACCGGGGAGCTGTTTTTT. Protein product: CSARDRAQTGELFF.

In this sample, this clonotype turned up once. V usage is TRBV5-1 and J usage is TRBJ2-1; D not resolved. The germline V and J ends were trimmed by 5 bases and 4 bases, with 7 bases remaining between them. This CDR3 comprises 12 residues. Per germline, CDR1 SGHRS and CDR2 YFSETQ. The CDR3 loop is CASRSAYNEQFF. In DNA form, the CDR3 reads TGCGCCAGCAGGTCAGCTTACAATGAGCAGTTCTTC.

This chain's CDR3 is CSVEDHREDPDTQYF. CDR3 sequence (DNA): TGCAGCGTTGAGGATCACAGGGAGGACCCAGATACGCAGTATTTT. The V and J genes are TRBV29-1 and TRBJ2-3; D may be TRBD1 or TRBD2 (6 bases each). Germline CDR1 reads SQVTM; CDR2 reads ANQGSEA. Between the trimmed V and J ends, which lost 3 bases and 4 bases, there was a span of 17 bases. The CDR3 is 15 amino acids.

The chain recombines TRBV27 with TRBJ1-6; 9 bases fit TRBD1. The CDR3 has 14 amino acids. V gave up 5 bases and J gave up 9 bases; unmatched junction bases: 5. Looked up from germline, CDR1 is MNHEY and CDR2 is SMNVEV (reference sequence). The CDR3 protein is CASSPTDRGSPLHF. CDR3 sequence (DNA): TGTGCCAGCAGTCCAACGGACAGGGGTTCACCCCTCCACTTT.

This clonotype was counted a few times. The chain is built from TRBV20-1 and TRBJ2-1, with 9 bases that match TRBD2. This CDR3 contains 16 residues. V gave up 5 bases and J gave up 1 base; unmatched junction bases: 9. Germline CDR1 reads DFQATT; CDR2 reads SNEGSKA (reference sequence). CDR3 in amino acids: CSAPPLAGRSYNEQFF. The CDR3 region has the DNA TGCAGTGCTCCTCCTCTAGCGGGGAGGTCCTACAATGAGCAGTTCTTC.

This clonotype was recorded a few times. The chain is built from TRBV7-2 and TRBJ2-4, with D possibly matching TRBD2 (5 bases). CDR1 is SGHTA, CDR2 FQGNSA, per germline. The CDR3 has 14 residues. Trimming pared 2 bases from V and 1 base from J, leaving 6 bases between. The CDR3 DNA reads TGTGCCAGCAGCTTAAGGGAGGCCAAAAACATTCAGTACTTC. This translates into CASSLREAKNIQYF.

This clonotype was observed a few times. CDR3 nucleotides: TGCAGTGCTAGAGTTAATAGCAATCAGCCCCAGCATTTT. Protein product: CSARVNSNQPQHF. V is TRBV20-1 and J is TRBJ1-5; D gene uncertain. Germline V gene sequence: CDR1 DFQATT, CDR2 SNEGSKA (reference sequence). The CDR3 has 13 residues. V lost 1 base to trimming and J lost 0 bases, with 4 bases between them.

In nucleotides, the CDR3 is TGTGCCAGCAGTGTGAGACAGAACTATGGCTACACCTTC. It translates to CASSVRQNYGYTF. The rearrangement uses TRBV12-3 or TRBV12-4 and TRBJ1-2; tentatively, D is TRBD1 (5 bases). This CDR3 has 13 amino acids. Trimming shortened V by 5 bases and J by 2 bases, and 9 bases separated the two germline ends.

CDR3 loop: CATRAGSRGYWADTQYF. CDR3 nucleotides: TGTGCCACCCGAGCCGGGAGTAGAGGCTATTGGGCAGATACGCAGTATTTT. The chain combines TRBV2 with TRBJ2-3, with a weak D call TRBD2 (6 bases). V was shortened by 10 bases and J by 4 bases, with 27 bases between the two germline ends. The germline CDR1 and CDR2 sequences are SNHLY and FYNNEI. This CDR3 has 17 amino acids. The variable domain in full, completed from reference TRBV2 and TRBJ2-3, reads EPEVTQTPSHQVTQMGQEVILRCVPISNHLYFYWYRQILGQKVEFLVSFYNNEISEKSEIFDDQFSVERPDGSNFTLKIRSTKLEDSAMYFCATRAGSRGYWADTQYFGPGTRLTVL.

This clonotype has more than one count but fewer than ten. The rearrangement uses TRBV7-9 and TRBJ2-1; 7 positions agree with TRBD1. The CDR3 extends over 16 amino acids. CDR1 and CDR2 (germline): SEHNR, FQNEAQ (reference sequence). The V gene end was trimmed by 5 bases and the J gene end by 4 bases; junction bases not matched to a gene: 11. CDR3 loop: CASSPYPQGVYNEQFF. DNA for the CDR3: TGTGCCAGCAGCCCGTACCCTCAGGGGGTGTACAATGAGCAGTTCTTC.

As DNA, the CDR3 is TGTGCCAGCACGCCGGGACTAGCTGGATATGAGCAGTTCTTC. Translation gives CASTPGLAGYEQFF. J is TRBJ2-1 and V is TRBV2, with TRBD2 matching over 9 bases. Per the germline V gene, CDR1 is SNHLY and CDR2 is FYNNEI. Unmatched junction bases numbered 9, after V lost 7 bases and J lost 8 bases. This CDR3 is 14 amino acids long.

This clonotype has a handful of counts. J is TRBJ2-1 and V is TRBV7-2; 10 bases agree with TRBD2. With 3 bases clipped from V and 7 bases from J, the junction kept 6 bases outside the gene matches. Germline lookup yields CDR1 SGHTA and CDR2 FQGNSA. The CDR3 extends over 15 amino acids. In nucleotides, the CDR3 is TGTGCCAGCAGCTTGAGCGGGGGGGCCTCAAATGAGCAGTTCTTC. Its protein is CASSLSGGASNEQFF.

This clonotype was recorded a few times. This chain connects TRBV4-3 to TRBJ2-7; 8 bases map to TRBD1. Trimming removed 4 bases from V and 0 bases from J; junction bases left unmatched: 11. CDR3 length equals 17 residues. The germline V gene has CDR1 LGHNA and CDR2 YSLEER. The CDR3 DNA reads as TGCGCCAGCAGCCCCGGGACAGGTCCGAGGGACTCCTACGAGCAGTACTTC. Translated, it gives CASSPGTGPRDSYEQYF.

CDR3 residues: CASSLYRVNTGELFF. The CDR3 DNA reads TGCGCCAGCAGCTTGTACAGAGTCAACACCGGGGAGCTGTTTTTT. V and J are TRBV5-1 and TRBJ2-2; D gene ambiguous. The CDR3 covers 15 residues. V was shortened by 1 base and J by 2 bases, with 9 bases between the two germline ends. Germline V CDR1 and CDR2: SGHRS, YFSETQ.

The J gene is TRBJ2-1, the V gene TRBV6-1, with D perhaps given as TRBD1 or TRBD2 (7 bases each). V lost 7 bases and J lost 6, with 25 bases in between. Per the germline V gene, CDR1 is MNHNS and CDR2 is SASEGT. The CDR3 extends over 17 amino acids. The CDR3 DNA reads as TGTGCCAGCACTCCACACAGGGGCGGGGGCCTCCTCAATGAGCAGTTCTTC. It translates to CASTPHRGGGLLNEQFF.

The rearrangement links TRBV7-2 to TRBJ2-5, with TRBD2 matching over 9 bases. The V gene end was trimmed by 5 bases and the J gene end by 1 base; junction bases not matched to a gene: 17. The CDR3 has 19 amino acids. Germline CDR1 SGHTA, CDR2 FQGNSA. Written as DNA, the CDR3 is TGTGCCAGCAGCCGCCGGGACAGTACTTTAGCGGGGGTCCAAGAGACCCAGTACTTC. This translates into CASSRRDSTLAGVQETQYF.

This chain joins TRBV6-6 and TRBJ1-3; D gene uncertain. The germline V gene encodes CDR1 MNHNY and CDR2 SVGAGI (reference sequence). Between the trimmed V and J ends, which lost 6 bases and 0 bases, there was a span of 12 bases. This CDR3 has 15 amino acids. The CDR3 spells CASRPTESSGNTIYF. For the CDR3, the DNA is TGTGCCAGCAGGCCCACAGAGAGCTCTGGAAACACCATATATTTT.

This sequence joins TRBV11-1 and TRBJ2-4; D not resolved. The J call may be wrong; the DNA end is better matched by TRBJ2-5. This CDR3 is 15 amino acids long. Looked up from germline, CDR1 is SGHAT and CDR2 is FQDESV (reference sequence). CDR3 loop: CASSPRLGTGETQYF. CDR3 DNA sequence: TGTGCCAGCAGCCCCCGACTTGGAACCGGGGAGACCCAGTACTTC.

CDR3 loop: CSAYDINYGYTF. For the CDR3, the DNA is TGCAGTGCTTATGACATAAACTATGGCTACACCTTC. The V call is TRBV20-1, the J call TRBJ1-2; D remains ambiguous. From germline, CDR1 is DFQATT and CDR2 SNEGSKA (reference sequence). Trimming left V 5 bases short and J 2 bases short, with 9 bases between. The CDR3 consists of 12 residues.

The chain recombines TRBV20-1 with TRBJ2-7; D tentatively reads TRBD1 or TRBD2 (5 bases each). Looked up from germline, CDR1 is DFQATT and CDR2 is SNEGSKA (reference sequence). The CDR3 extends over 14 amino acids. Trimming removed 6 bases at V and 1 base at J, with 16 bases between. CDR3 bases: TGCAGTGCCGATAGGGACGGAAAATCCTACGAGCAGTACTTC. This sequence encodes CSADRDGKSYEQYF.